This TCR beta chain was identified during a study of cytomegalovirus exposure and HLA in healthy donors. Study findings and constraints: Sequencing likely generated an artifact that appeared as a cluster of highly shared sequence variants. In a later analysis, around 18,000 TCR beta sequences were associated with HLA alleles at 0.05 false discovery rate. It was 164 TCR beta chains that were listed as cytomegalovirus-associated.

In the PCR, 60 Vbeta and 13 Jbeta primers were used. Data came from immunoSEQ multiplex PCR; TCRdb stores just in-frame clones and leaves some out. The sample has approximately 140,000 clones, 60% to 80% seen once. The CDR3 is 13 residues long. From germline, CDR1 is WSHSY and CDR2 SAAADI. As regards this clone: Antigen: not known.

The chain recombines TRBV10-2 with TRBJ2-5, with D possibly TRBD1 on 6 matching bases. The J call could be wrong; TRBJ2-7 is a better fit for the DNA end. Sequencing input: PBMCs. This sequence was found in a man in his late teens or twenties in good health and CMV-seronegative. CDR3 sequence (DNA): TGCGCCAGCAGTGCCGTTACAGGGCACGAGCAGTACTTC. Translating gives CASSAVTGHEQYF.